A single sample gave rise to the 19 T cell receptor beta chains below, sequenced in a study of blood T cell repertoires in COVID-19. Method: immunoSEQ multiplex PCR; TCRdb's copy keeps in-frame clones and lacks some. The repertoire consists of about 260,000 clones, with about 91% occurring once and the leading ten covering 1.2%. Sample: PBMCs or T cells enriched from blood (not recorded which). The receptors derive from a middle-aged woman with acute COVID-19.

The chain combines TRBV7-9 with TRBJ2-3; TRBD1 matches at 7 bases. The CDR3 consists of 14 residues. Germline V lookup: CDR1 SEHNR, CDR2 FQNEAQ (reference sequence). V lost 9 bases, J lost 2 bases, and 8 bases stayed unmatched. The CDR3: CASQPGTVTDTQYF. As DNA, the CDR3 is TGTGCCAGTCAACCGGGGACAGTCACAGATACGCAGTATTTT.

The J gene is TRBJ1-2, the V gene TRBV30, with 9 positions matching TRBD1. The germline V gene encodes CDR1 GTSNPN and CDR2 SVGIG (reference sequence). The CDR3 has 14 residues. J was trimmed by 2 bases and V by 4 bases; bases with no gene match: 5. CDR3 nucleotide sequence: TGTGCCTGGATATCGGACAGGGGAAACTATGGCTACACCTTC. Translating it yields CAWISDRGNYGYTF.

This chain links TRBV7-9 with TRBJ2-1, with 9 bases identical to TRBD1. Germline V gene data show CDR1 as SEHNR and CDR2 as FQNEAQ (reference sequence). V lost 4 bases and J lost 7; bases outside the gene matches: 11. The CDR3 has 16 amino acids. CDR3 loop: CASSYPGTGSLNEQFF. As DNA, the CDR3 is TGTGCCAGCAGCTACCCCGGGACAGGGTCTCTGAATGAGCAGTTCTTC.

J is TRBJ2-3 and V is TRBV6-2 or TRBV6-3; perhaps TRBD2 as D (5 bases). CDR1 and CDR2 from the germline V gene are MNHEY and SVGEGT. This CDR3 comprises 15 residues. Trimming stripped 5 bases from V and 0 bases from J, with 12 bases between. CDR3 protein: CASSNERTSTDTQYF. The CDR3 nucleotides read TGTGCCAGCAGTAACGAGCGGACTAGCACAGATACGCAGTATTTT.

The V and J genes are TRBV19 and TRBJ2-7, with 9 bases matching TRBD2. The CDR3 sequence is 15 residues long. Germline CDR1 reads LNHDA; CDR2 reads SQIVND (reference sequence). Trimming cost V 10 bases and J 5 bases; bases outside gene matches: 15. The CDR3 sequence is CATQPTGGRAHEQYF. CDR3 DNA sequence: TGTGCCACACAACCCACGGGCGGGAGGGCCCACGAGCAGTACTTC. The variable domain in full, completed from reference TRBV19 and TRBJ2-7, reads DGGITQSPKYLFRKEGQNVTLSCEQNLNHDAMYWYRQDPGQGLRLIYYSQIVNDFQKGDIAEGYSVSREKKESFPLTVTSAQKNPTAFYLCATQPTGGRAHEQYFGPGTRLTVT.

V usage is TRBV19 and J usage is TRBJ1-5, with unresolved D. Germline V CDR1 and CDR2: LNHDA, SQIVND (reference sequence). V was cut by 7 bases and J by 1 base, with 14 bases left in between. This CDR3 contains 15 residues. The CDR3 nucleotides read TGTGCCAGTACTCGAGGGTTGGGCAGCAATCAGCCCCAGCATTTT. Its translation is CASTRGLGSNQPQHF.

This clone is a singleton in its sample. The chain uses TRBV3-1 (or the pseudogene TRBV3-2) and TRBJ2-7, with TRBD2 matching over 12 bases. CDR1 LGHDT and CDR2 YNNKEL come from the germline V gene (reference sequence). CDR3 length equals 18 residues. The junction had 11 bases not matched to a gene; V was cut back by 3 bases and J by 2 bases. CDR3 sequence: CASSQRVALAGGPYEQYF. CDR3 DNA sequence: TGTGCCAGCAGCCAGAGAGTGGCCCTAGCGGGAGGGCCCTACGAGCAGTACTTC.

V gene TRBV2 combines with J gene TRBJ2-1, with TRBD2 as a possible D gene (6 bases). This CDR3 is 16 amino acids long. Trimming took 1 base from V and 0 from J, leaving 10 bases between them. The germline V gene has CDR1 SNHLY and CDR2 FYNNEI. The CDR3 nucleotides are TGTGCCAGCAGTGAAGTGCGGCGGGACTCCTACAATGAGCAGTTCTTC. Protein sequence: CASSEVRRDSYNEQFF.

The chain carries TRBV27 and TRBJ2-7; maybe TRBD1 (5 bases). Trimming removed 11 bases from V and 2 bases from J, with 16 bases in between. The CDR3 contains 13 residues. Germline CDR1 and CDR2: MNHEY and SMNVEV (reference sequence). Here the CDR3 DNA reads TGTGCCCCCCCGGCAGGGAACCCCTACGAGCAGTACTTC. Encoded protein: CAPPAGNPYEQYF.

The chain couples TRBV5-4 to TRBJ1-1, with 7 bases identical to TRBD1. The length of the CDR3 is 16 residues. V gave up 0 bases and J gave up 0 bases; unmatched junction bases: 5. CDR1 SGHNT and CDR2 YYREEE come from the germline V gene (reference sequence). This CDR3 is CASSLGPGQMNTEAFF. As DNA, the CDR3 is TGTGCCAGCAGCTTGGGACCGGGACAGATGAACACTGAAGCTTTCTTT. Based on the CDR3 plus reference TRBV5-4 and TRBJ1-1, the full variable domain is ETGVTQSPTHLIKTRGQQVTLRCSSQSGHNTVSWYQQALGQGPQFIFQYYREEENGRGNFPPRFSGLQFPNYSSELNVNALELDDSALYLCASSLGPGQMNTEAFFGQGTRLTVV.

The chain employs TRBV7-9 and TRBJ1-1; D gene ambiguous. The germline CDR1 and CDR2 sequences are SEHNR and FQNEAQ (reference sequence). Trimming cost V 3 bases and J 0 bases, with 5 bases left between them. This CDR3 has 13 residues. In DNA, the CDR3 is TGTGCCAGCAGCTTCACGGTGAACACTGAAGCTTTCTTT. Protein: CASSFTVNTEAFF.

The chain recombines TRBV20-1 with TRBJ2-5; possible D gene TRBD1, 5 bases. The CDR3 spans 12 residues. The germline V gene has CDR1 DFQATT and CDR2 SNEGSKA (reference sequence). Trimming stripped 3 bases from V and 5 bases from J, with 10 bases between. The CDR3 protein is CSASGAEETQYF. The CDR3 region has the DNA TGCAGTGCTAGTGGGGCAGAGGAGACCCAGTACTTC.

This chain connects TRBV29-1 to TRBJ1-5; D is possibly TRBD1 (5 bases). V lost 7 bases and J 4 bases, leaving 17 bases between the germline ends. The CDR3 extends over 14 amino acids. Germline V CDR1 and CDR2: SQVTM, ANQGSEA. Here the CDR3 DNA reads TGCAGCGCCACTAAAGGACAAGGGAATCAGCCCCAGCATTTT. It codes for CSATKGQGNQPQHF.

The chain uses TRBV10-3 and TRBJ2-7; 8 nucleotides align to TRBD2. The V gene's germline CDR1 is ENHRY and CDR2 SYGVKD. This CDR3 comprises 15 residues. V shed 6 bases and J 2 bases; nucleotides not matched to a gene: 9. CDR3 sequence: CAIRLSTSETYEQYV. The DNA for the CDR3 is TGTGCCATCAGACTCTCGACTAGCGAAACCTACGAGCAGTACGTC.

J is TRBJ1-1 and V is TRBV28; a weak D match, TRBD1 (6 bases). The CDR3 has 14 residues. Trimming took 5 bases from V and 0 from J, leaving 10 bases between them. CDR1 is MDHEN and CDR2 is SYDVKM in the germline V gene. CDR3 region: CASSHGQMNTEAFF. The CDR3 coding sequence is TGTGCCAGCAGTCACGGACAGATGAACACTGAAGCTTTCTTT.

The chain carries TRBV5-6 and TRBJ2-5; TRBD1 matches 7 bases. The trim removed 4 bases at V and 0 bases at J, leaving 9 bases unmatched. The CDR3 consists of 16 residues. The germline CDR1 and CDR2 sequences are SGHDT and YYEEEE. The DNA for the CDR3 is TGTGCCAGCAGCATGGGACAGTTTAAGTACCAAGAGACCCAGTACTTC. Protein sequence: CASSMGQFKYQETQYF.

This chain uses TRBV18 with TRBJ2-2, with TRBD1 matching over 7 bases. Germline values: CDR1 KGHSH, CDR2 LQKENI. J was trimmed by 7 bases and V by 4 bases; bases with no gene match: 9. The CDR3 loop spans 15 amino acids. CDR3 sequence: CASSHDREINGELFF. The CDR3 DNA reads TGTGCCAGCTCACACGACAGGGAGATTAACGGGGAGCTGTTTTTT.

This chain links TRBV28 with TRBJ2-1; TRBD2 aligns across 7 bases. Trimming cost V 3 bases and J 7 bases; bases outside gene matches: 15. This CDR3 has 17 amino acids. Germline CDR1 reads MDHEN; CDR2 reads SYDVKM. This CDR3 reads CASSFYSGSGTVNEQFF. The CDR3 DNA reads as TGTGCCAGCAGTTTCTACTCCGGGAGCGGGACGGTTAATGAGCAGTTCTTC.

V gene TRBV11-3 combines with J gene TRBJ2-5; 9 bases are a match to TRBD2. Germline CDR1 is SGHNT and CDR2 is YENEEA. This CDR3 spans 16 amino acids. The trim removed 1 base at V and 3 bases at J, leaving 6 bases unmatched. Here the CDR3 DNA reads TGTGCCAGCAGCTTAGGGGCTAGCGGGACGGAAGAGACCCAGTACTTC. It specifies CASSLGASGTEETQYF.